The 24 T cell receptor beta chains given below trace back to one sample, sequenced in a study of beta chain features in type 1 diabetes (dated 2018 in TCRdb). Receptor libraries were prepared by the immunoSEQ multiplex PCR assay. All of the isolated RNA was reverse transcribed with the High Capacity cDNA Reverse Transcription Kit, so expressed TCRB transcripts were sequenced. TCRdb retrieved this table from immuneACCESS and kept in-frame rearrangements only. Not all clones are present; in checked studies, unresolved V genes account for under half, and no reason is known for the remainder. The sample table holds around 500,000 clones, of which about 10% were seen once. The ten most abundant clones make up 0.045% to 0.06% of the sample. The sequencing sample was made of naive CD4+ T cells from blood. The label giving this sample's cell subset or site can be read as: true naive CD4+ T cells. These receptors were collected from a woman aged 18-29 years in good health.

This clone showed up just a few times. The V and J genes are TRBV6-1 and TRBJ2-6; D uncertain. The CDR3 is made up of 17 amino acids. Germline lookup yields CDR1 MNHNS and CDR2 SASEGT. V lost 4 bases and J 1 base, leaving 14 bases between the germline ends. CDR3 DNA sequence: TGTGCCAGCAGTGCCCAAACGATCCAATCTGGGGCCAACGTCCTGACTTTC. It translates to CASSAQTIQSGANVLTF.

This clone was counted a few times. This chain links TRBV6-5 with TRBJ2-7; D is perhaps TRBD2 (5 bases). Germline values: CDR1 MNHEY, CDR2 SVGAGI. This CDR3 region has 13 residues. V gave up 6 bases and J gave up 3 bases, with 12 bases separating them. In DNA form, the CDR3 reads TGTGCCAGCAGGAATTACGGGGACTACGAGCAGTACTTC. Protein sequence: CASRNYGDYEQYF.

This clone was picked up a small number of times. The rearrangement joins TRBV2 to TRBJ2-2; D is ambiguous. The CDR3 covers 15 residues. The germline V gene encodes CDR1 SNHLY and CDR2 FYNNEI. Trimming pared 4 bases from V and 0 bases from J, leaving 9 bases between. CDR3 DNA: TGTGCCAGCAGTGTACATAGTCCGAACACCGGGGAGCTGTTTTTT. Its translation is CASSVHSPNTGELFF.

This chain uses TRBV5-8 with TRBJ2-3; no definite D call. The CDR3 runs to 13 residues. The V and J ends lost 1 base and 4 bases respectively, with 7 bases between them. Germline V gene sequence: CDR1 SGHTS, CDR2 YDEGEE. The CDR3 here is CASSLSYADTQYF. The DNA for the CDR3 is TGTGCCAGCAGCTTGAGCTACGCAGATACGCAGTATTTT. The full variable domain, in which reference TRBV5-8 and TRBJ2-3 provide the parts outside the CDR3, is EAGVTQSPTHLIKTRGQQATLRCSPISGHTSVYWYQQALGLGLQFLLWYDEGEERNRGNFPPRFSGRQFPNYSSELNVNALELEDSALYLCASSLSYADTQYFGPGTRLTVL.

The chain has TRBV4-2 and TRBJ2-7; 8 bases align to TRBD2. The V gene's germline CDR1 is LGHNA and CDR2 YNFKEQ. This CDR3 region has 15 residues. V shed 0 bases, J shed 2 bases, and the junction held 3 bases outside the gene matches. The CDR3 DNA follows: TGTGCCAGCAGCCAAGAGTCGGGAGGGCCCTACGAGCAGTACTTC. This gives the protein CASSQESGGPYEQYF.

This clone was detected a few times. The CDR3 is CAWDAGLGNTGELFF. In DNA form, the CDR3 reads TGTGCCTGGGACGCCGGGTTGGGGAACACCGGGGAGCTGTTTTTT. The rearrangement joins TRBV30 to TRBJ2-2; D uncertain. V was pared by 5 bases and J by 1 base, with 14 bases between. This CDR3 comprises 15 residues. Germline V gene data show CDR1 as GTSNPN and CDR2 as SVGIG (reference sequence). The entire variable domain, with the rest obtained from reference TRBV30 and TRBJ2-2, is as follows: SQTIHQWPATLVQPVGSPLSLECTVEGTSNPNLYWYRQAAGRGLQLLFYSVGIGQISSEVPQNLSASRPQDRQFILSSKKLLLSDSGFYLCAWDAGLGNTGELFFGEGSRLTVL.

The rearrangement joins TRBV6-5 to TRBJ2-4; D ambiguous. Between the trimmed V and J ends, which lost 5 bases and 0 bases, there was a span of 11 bases. Per germline, CDR1 MNHEY and CDR2 SVGAGI. The CDR3 is 15 amino acids. DNA of the CDR3: TGTGCCAGCAGTAGCAGAAAACTAGCCAAAAACATTCAGTACTTC. Encoded protein: CASSSRKLAKNIQYF.

This clone was detected only a few times. Relative to the germline gene, one junction end is altered; a read error may explain this. V gene TRBV7-2 combines with J gene TRBJ2-1; TRBD2 is a possible D gene (5 bases). This CDR3 comprises 13 residues. Germline values: CDR1 SGHTA, CDR2 FQGNSA. The chain's CDR3 is CASSLMGVETILF. CDR3 DNA: TGTGCCAGCAGCTTAATGGGAGTTGAGACGATTCTCTTC. The whole variable domain, remainder taken from reference TRBV7-2 and TRBJ2-1, is GAGVSQSPSNKVTEKGKDVELRCDPISGHTALYWYRQSLGQGLEFLIYFQGNSAPDKSGLPSDRFSAERTGGSVSTLTIQRTQQEDSAVYLCASSLMGVETILFGPGTRLTVL.

This clone was counted a few times. J is TRBJ1-2 and V is TRBV28, with a weak D call TRBD1 (6 bases). The V gene's germline CDR1 is MDHEN and CDR2 SYDVKM. The length of the CDR3 is 14 residues. V lost 4 bases and J lost 6, with 15 bases in between. The CDR3 bases are TGTGCCAGCAGTTCCTCGACAGGAACCGATGGCTACACCTTC. Residues: CASSSSTGTDGYTF.

The gene calls are TRBV18 and TRBJ1-5; no reliable D call. Trimming pared 3 bases from V and 2 bases from J, leaving 11 bases between. CDR3 length: 15 amino acids. Looked up from germline, CDR1 is KGHSH and CDR2 is LQKENI. CDR3 in DNA: TGTGCCAGCTCACCGAGTCGGGCTGGCAATCAGCCCCAGCATTTT. Protein sequence: CASSPSRAGNQPQHF.

The chain couples TRBV25-1 to TRBJ1-1; D is unclear. Trimming removed 8 bases at V and 4 bases at J, with 11 bases between. The CDR3 is 12 amino acids. CDR1 is MGHDK and CDR2 is SYGVNS in the germline V gene. The CDR3 DNA follows: TGTGCCAGCCAACGGTTAGGCACTGAAGCTTTCTTT. As protein: CASQRLGTEAFF.

This clone has a handful of counts. The chain links TRBV19 to TRBJ2-7; D is perhaps TRBD1 (6 bases). The CDR3 contains 13 residues. The V and J ends lost 7 bases and 4 bases respectively, with 14 bases between them. Per the germline V gene, CDR1 is LNHDA and CDR2 is SQIVND (reference sequence). The CDR3 reads CASMGANTYEQYF. The CDR3 DNA is TGTGCCAGTATGGGGGCAAATACTTACGAGCAGTACTTC. Full variable domain (remainder filled in from reference TRBV19 and TRBJ2-7): DGGITQSPKYLFRKEGQNVTLSCEQNLNHDAMYWYRQDPGQGLRLIYYSQIVNDFQKGDIAEGYSVSREKKESFPLTVTSAQKNPTAFYLCASMGANTYEQYFGPGTRLTVT.

The rearrangement links TRBV28 to TRBJ2-7; D is possibly TRBD2 (6 bases). V was cut by 2 bases and J by 4 bases, with 15 bases left in between. In germline, CDR1 is MDHEN, CDR2 SYDVKM. The CDR3 totals 15 residues. This chain's CDR3 is CASSLGTGVGYEQYV. The DNA for the CDR3 is TGTGCCAGCAGTTTAGGAACGGGGGTAGGGTACGAGCAGTACGTC.

In the case of this clone: Distinct nucleotide sequences in the sample also encode this CDR3. The chain recombines TRBV9 with TRBJ2-1; TRBD1 matches at 8 bases. This CDR3 is 15 amino acids long. J gave up 2 bases and V 2 bases, and 3 bases lay outside the gene matches. Germline loops: CDR1 SGDLS, CDR2 YYNGEE. The CDR3 here is CASSVGQGPYNEQFF. CDR3 DNA sequence: TGTGCCAGCAGCGTCGGACAGGGTCCCTACAATGAGCAGTTCTTC.

This clone was picked up a small number of times. V and J are TRBV4-3 and TRBJ2-2; D is unresolved. The CDR3 runs 16 residues. With 3 bases removed from V and 3 bases from J, the gap between germline ends came to 14 bases. Germline V gene lookup returns CDR1 LGHNA and CDR2 YSLEER. In nucleotides, the CDR3 is TGCGCCAGCAGCCACCGGGCCGACCGTGACACCGGGGAGCTGTTTTTT. It encodes CASSHRADRDTGELFF.

For this clone: An end of the junction differs from the germline gene, which may be a read error. The chain couples TRBV7-7 to TRBJ2-5; possible D gene TRBD2, 6 bases. Germline values: CDR1 SSHAT, CDR2 FNYEAQ (reference sequence). This CDR3 is built from 15 residues. The CDR3 DNA sequence: TGTGCTAGCAGCTTAGTTTATGGGGGAGGAGAGACCCAGTACTTC. Protein product: CASSLVYGGGETQYF.

The V gene is TRBV5-1, the J gene TRBJ2-5; 11 bases line up with TRBD1. The CDR3 extends over 14 amino acids. Germline trimming cut 4 bases from V and 4 bases from J; bases unmatched to any gene: 3. CDR1 and CDR2 from the germline V gene are SGHRS and YFSETQ. The CDR3 loop is CASSPGTGGETQYF. CDR3 DNA sequence: TGCGCCAGCAGCCCAGGGACAGGGGGAGAGACCCAGTACTTC. The full variable domain, completed using reference TRBV5-1 and TRBJ2-5, is KAGVTQTPRYLIKTRGQQVTLSCSPISGHRSVSWYQQTPGQGLQFLFEYFSETQRNKGNFPGRFSGRQFSNSRSEMNVSTLELGDSALYLCASSPGTGGETQYFGPGTRLLVL.

The chain is built from TRBV29-1 and TRBJ1-1; D is ambiguous. The CDR3 is 14 amino acids. The germline V gene encodes CDR1 SQVTM and CDR2 ANQGSEA. The V gene lost 4 bases and the J gene lost 5 bases, with 17 bases spanning the gap. The CDR3 spells CSVVLKVPGTEAFF. CDR3 nucleotide sequence: TGCAGCGTTGTATTAAAGGTTCCGGGGACTGAAGCTTTCTTT.

This clone was recorded a few times. This chain links TRBV25-1 with TRBJ2-1; the match to TRBD2 covers 8 bases. After removal of 5 bases from V and 5 bases from J, the junction contained 5 bases not matched to a gene. The germline CDR1 and CDR2 sequences are MGHDK and SYGVNS. This CDR3 has 14 amino acids. The CDR3 DNA reads TGTGCCAGCAGTTCAGCAGCGGGAGACAATGAGCAGTTCTTC. Residues: CASSSAAGDNEQFF.

The chain is built from TRBV9 and TRBJ1-2, with 8 bases matching TRBD1. The J segment lost 4 bases and the V segment lost 0 bases, leaving 5 bases of the junction unmatched. The CDR3 totals 15 residues. The V gene's germline CDR1 is SGDLS and CDR2 YYNGEE. The CDR3 spells CASSVGRDRLYGYTF. Here the CDR3 DNA reads TGTGCCAGCAGCGTAGGGCGGGACAGGCTCTATGGCTACACCTTC.

The chain joins TRBV7-9 to TRBJ2-5, with 8 positions matching TRBD2. The CDR3 extends over 15 amino acids. Germline V gives CDR1 SEHNR, CDR2 FQNEAQ (reference sequence). V shed 5 bases, J shed 5 bases, and the junction held 10 bases outside the gene matches. CDR3 bases: TGTGCCAGCAGCCGAATCATGAGCGGGAGTGAGACCCAGTACTTC. Encoded protein: CASSRIMSGSETQYF.

The J gene is TRBJ2-1, the V gene TRBV7-6; D perhaps matches TRBD1 (7 bases). Germline CDR1 reads SGHVS; CDR2 reads FNYEAQ. This CDR3 region has 15 residues. V lost 1 base to trimming and J lost 5 bases, with 12 bases between them. CDR3 sequence: CASSLGAGGHNEQFF. DNA for the CDR3: TGTGCCAGCAGCTTAGGGGCAGGGGGGCACAATGAGCAGTTCTTC.

The CDR3 protein is CASSQGPGEQYV. The CDR3 DNA reads TGTGCCAGCTCACAGGGGCCGGGCGAGCAGTACGTC. This chain connects TRBV18 to TRBJ2-7; maybe TRBD1 (5 bases). CDR3 size: 12 residues. Trimming took off 4 bases at V and 6 bases at J, with 10 bases between the two ends. Germline CDR1 is KGHSH and CDR2 is LQKENI.

This clone occurred a few times. The V and J genes are TRBV4-3 and TRBJ2-5; 7 bases line up with TRBD2. CDR1 and CDR2 (germline): LGHNA, YSLEER. The V and J ends lost 0 bases and 7 bases, in that order; junction bases with no gene match: 5. This CDR3 comprises 14 residues. The CDR3 is CASSQDIRGGTQYF. The CDR3 DNA sequence: TGCGCCAGCAGCCAAGACATCCGCGGGGGGACCCAGTACTTC.